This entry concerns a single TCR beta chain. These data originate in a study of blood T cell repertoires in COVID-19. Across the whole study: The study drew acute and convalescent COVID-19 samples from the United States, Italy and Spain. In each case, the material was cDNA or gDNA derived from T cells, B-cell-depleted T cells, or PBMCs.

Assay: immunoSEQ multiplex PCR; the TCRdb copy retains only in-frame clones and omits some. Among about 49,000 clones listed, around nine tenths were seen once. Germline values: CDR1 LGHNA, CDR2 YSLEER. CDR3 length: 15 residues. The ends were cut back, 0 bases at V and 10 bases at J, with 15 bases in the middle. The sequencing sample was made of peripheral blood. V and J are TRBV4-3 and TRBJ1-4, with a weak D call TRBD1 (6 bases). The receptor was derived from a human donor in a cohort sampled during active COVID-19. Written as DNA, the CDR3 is TGCGCCAGCAGCCAAGATCGAGGGGGACCGGGAAAACTGTTTTTT. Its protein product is CASSQDRGGPGKLFF.